Listed below are T cell receptor beta chains from one sample, sequenced in a study of T cell responses to AZD1222 COVID-19 vaccine. Method: immunoSEQ multiplex PCR; TCRdb's copy keeps in-frame clones and lacks some. The sample shows under 200,000 clones, about 92% of them seen only once. The specimen comprised peripheral blood, sampled on day 0 of AZD1222 vaccination. These receptors all come from an adult in good health. The CDR3 runs from the conserved cysteine through the conserved F or W. The order of the fields is V gene, clone size, J gene, D gene, CDR3 DNA, CDR3 protein. D genes are given only for firm matches. Rows may omit the clone size; those that give it use once, few, many or a size class.

v_gene: TRBV30
abundance: -
j_gene: TRBJ2-1
d_gene: -
CDR3nt: TGTGCCTGGATCCTCAGGGAATCGTGGGGTAGGGATGAGCAGTTCTTC
CDR3aa: CAWILRESWGRDEQFF

v_gene: TRBV5-1
abundance: -
j_gene: TRBJ1-1
d_gene: TRBD1
CDR3nt: TGCGCCAGCAGCTCCACAGGGGCTGAAGCTTTCTTT
CDR3aa: CASSSTGAEAFF

v_gene: TRBV10-1
abundance: -
j_gene: TRBJ1-1
d_gene: TRBD1
CDR3nt: TGCGCCAGCAGGTCAGGGGGAAACACTGAAGCTTTCTTT
CDR3aa: CASRSGGNTEAFF

v_gene: TRBV5-6
abundance: -
j_gene: TRBJ1-2
d_gene: TRBD1
CDR3nt: TGTGCCAGCAGCTATGTACAGGGGAACTATGGCTACACCTTC
CDR3aa: CASSYVQGNYGYTF

v_gene: TRBV30
abundance: -
j_gene: TRBJ1-3
d_gene: -
CDR3nt: TGTGCCTGTTTCGACAGCTCTGGAAACACCATATATTTT
CDR3aa: CACFDSSGNTIYF

v_gene: TRBV18
abundance: -
j_gene: TRBJ1-6
d_gene: -
CDR3nt: TGTGCCAGCTCACTTCAAAGGGGGAATTCACCCCTCCACTTT
CDR3aa: CASSLQRGNSPLHF

v_gene: TRBV18
abundance: once
j_gene: TRBJ1-4
d_gene: -
CDR3nt: TGTGCCAGCTCACCGGGGCTTAATGAAAAACTGTTTTTT
CDR3aa: CASSPGLNEKLFF

v_gene: TRBV6-5
abundance: -
j_gene: TRBJ2-7
d_gene: -
CDR3nt: TGTGCCAGCAGGGATAGGGGAGAAGGCTACGAGCAGTACTTC
CDR3aa: CASRDRGEGYEQYF

v_gene: TRBV18
abundance: -
j_gene: TRBJ2-7
d_gene: TRBD1
CDR3nt: TGTGCCAGCTCACCCGAAACCGGGACAGGGATATACGAGCAGTACTTC
CDR3aa: CASSPETGTGIYEQYF

v_gene: TRBV21-1
abundance: -
j_gene: TRBJ2-1
d_gene: -
CDR3nt: TGTGCCAGCTATTATGGGGGGACAAATGAGCAGTTCTTC
CDR3aa: CASYYGGTNEQFF